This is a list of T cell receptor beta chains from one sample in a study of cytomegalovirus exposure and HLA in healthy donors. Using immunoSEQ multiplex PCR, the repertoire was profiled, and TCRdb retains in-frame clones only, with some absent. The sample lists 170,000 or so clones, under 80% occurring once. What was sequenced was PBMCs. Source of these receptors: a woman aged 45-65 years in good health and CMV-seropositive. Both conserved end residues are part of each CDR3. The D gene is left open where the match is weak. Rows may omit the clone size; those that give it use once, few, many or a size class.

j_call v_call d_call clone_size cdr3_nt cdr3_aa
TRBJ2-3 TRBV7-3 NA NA TGTGCCAGCAGCCCGACGGGTCCCACAGATACGCAGTATTTT CASSPTGPTDTQYF
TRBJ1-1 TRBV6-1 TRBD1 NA TGTGCCAGCAGCTTGCAGGGGGCGTTGAACACTGAAGCTTTCTTT CASSLQGALNTEAFF
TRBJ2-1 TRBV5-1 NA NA TGCGCCAGCAGCTTGACTATTCCCCCCACCTACAATGAGCAGTTCTTC CASSLTIPPTYNEQFF
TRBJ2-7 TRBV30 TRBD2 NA TGTGCCTGGAGCTTGGCGGGGGAGGGAACTTACGAGCAGTACTTC CAWSLAGEGTYEQYF
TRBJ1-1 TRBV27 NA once TGTGCCAGCAGTTGGTCGCGCAAAGTAGAAACTTTCTTT CASSWSRKVETFF
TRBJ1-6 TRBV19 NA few TGTGCCAGTAGATCGGCAGGGGTTTTCAATTCACCCCTCCACTTT CASRSAGVFNSPLHF
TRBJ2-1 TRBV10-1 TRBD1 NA TGCGCCAGCCAAGACAGGGGGCCCCTCAAGACCTACAATGAGCAGTTCTTC CASQDRGPLKTYNEQFF
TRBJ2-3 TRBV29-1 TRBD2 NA TGCAGCGTTCAAGGGACTAGTCCCTCAGATACGCAGTATTTT CSVQGTSPSDTQYF
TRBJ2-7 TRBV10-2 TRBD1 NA TGCGCCAGCAGTGAGCCACAAAACCGGGACAGCTGGTGGGAGCAGTACTTC CASSEPQNRDSWWEQYF
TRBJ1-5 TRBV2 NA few TGTGCCAGCAACGGGGGGAAGGGCAATCAGCCCCAGCATTTT CASNGGKGNQPQHF
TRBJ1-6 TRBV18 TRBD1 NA TGTGCCAGCTTCACGGGACAGGCCAATTCACCCCTCCACTTT CASFTGQANSPLHF
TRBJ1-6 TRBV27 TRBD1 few TGTGCCAGCAGTCCAACGGACAGGGTGGGTCCCCTCCACTTT CASSPTDRVGPLHF
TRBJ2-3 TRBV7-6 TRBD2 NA TGTGCCAGCAGCACCCGGACTAGCGGGGGTATCACAGATACGCAGTATTTT CASSTRTSGGITDTQYF
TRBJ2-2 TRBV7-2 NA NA TGTGCCAGCAGCTTATATAACACCGGGGAGCTGTTTTTT CASSLYNTGELFF
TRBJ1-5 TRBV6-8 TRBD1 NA TGTGCCAGCATACCACCGGGACAGGGGGCGTTTAAACAGCCCCAGCATTTT CASIPPGQGAFKQPQHF
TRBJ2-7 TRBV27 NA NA TGTGCCAGCAGTTTGATGTCCCTAATTTCCTACGAGCAGTACTTC CASSLMSLISYEQYF
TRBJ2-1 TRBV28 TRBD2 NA TGTGCCAGCAGAATTAGCGGGGTTGGGAATGAGCAGTTCTTC CASRISGVGNEQFF